This TCR beta chain stems from a study of cytomegalovirus exposure and HLA in healthy donors. This CDR3 is 13 amino acids long. Germline trimming cut 9 bases from V and 4 bases from J; bases unmatched to any gene: 8. Germline assignment: CDR1 LNHDA and CDR2 SQIVND (reference sequence). The PCR used 60 Vbeta and 13 Jbeta primers. Assay used: immunoSEQ multiplex PCR; TCRdb lists only in-frame clones, some missing. The sample has 150,000 to 200,000 clones; around 87% are singletons. The source is a woman between 18 and 30 years old in good health and CMV-seronegative. The sequencing sample was made of PBMCs. J is TRBJ1-2 and V is TRBV19; 7 positions agree with TRBD1. In DNA form, the CDR3 reads TGTGCCAGCAGGGGGAAAGAAGGCTATGGCTACACCTTC. This translates into CASRGKEGYGYTF.